The 12 T cell receptor beta chains below all came from one sample that was sequenced in a study of breast tumors, draining lymph nodes, adjacent tissues. Breast cancer patients provided tissue from their axillary draining lymph nodes. One entry per CDR3 protein results from TCRdb running MiXCR on the multiplex PCR reads. The data show about 130,000 distinct CDR3 sequences, around 20% seen once. The sample consisted of axillary lymph node tissue. These TCRs come from a female donor with breast cancer. Some clones in this sample may be carry-over from other donors' samples.

With regard to this clonotype: A read error may be the cause here, since a much bigger clone is one base away. CDR3 sequence: CANSSGTGRQPQHF. In DNA form, the CDR3 reads TGTGCCAACAGCTCCGGGACGGGGCGTCAGCCCCAGCATTTT. The chain links TRBV7-9 to TRBJ1-5, with D possibly matching TRBD1 (5 bases). The V gene's germline CDR1 is SEHNR and CDR2 FQNEAQ (reference sequence). This CDR3 is built from 14 residues. Full variable domain (rest looked up from reference TRBV7-9 and TRBJ1-5): DTGVSQNPRHKITKRGQNVTFRCDPISEHNRLYWYRQTLGQGPEFLTYFQNEAQLEKSRLLSDRFSAERPKGSFSTLEIQRTEQGDSAMYLCANSSGTGRQPQHFGDGTRLSIL.

This clonotype was seen many times. This rearrangement joins TRBV2 to TRBJ2-1, with D possibly matching TRBD2 (5 bases). The CDR3 totals 18 residues. V dropped 2 bases and J dropped 8 bases, with 25 bases sitting between them. Germline V gene lookup returns CDR1 SNHLY and CDR2 FYNNEI. CDR3 sequence reads: CASSEFPGWTLGGYEQFF. Here the CDR3 DNA reads TGTGCCAGCAGTGAATTCCCGGGATGGACTCTCGGTGGGTATGAGCAGTTCTTC.

This clonotype was picked up many times. This sequence joins TRBV10-1 and TRBJ1-6; no definite D call. The CDR3 is made up of 12 amino acids. Germline V gives CDR1 WNHNN, CDR2 SYGVQD (reference sequence). V was clipped by 4 bases and J by 5 bases, with 3 bases between them. Written as DNA, the CDR3 is TGCGCCAGCAGTGCCAATAATTCACCCCTCCACTTT. This encodes CASSANNSPLHF.

This clonotype was recorded many times. The chain combines TRBV24-1 with TRBJ2-5, with D perhaps TRBD2 (5 bases). This CDR3 is 14 amino acids long. CDR1 is KGHDR, CDR2 SFDVKD, per germline. The germline V and J ends were trimmed by 0 bases and 1 base, with 5 bases remaining between them. CDR3 in DNA: TGTGCCACCAGTGATTTGCGGGGCCAAGAGACCCAGTACTTC. Its translation: CATSDLRGQETQYF.

In its sample, this clonotype was seen many times. The chain couples TRBV20-1 to TRBJ1-4, with 9 bases matching TRBD1. The V gene's germline CDR1 is DFQATT and CDR2 SNEGSKA (reference sequence). The CDR3 covers 16 residues. With 5 bases clipped from V and 8 bases from J, the junction kept 15 bases outside the gene matches. This CDR3 reads CSALVPGQGAIEKLFF. The CDR3 region has the DNA TGCAGTGCTCTCGTCCCGGGACAGGGCGCCATAGAAAAACTGTTTTTT.

There are many counts of this clonotype. The V call is TRBV19, the J call TRBJ2-3; perhaps TRBD1 as D (5 bases). V was cut by 5 bases and J by 2 bases, with 11 bases left in between. The germline V gene encodes CDR1 LNHDA and CDR2 SQIVND (reference sequence). This CDR3 region has 14 residues. CDR3 amino acids: CASSAGPNTDTQYF. DNA of the CDR3: TGTGCCAGTAGTGCAGGGCCAAACACAGATACGCAGTATTTT.

This clonotype occurred many times. J is TRBJ2-1 and V is TRBV6-1; TRBD1 might be the D (6 bases). V lost 8 bases and J 7 bases, leaving 9 bases between the germline ends. The CDR3 covers 11 residues. The germline gives CDR1 MNHNS, CDR2 SASEGT. CDR3 bases: TGTGCCAGCGACAGGCGGAATGAGCAGTTCTTC. It is translated as CASDRRNEQFF.

In this sample, this clonotype turned up a few times. In this CDR3 the conserved last residue, phenylalanine or tryptophan, is missing, so a read error is likely. This chain connects TRBV3-1 to TRBJ2-7; possibly TRBD1 for D (6 bases). Germline assignment: CDR1 LGHDT and CDR2 YNNKEL (reference sequence). The V gene lost 6 bases and the J gene lost 2 bases, with 17 bases spanning the gap. This CDR3 is 15 amino acids long. The CDR3 reads CASSPPGHLTYEQYL. In nucleotides, the CDR3 is TGTGCCAGCAGTCCTCCGGGACACCTAACCTACGAGCAGTACCTC.

This clonotype was counted only a few times. The chain is built from TRBV28 and TRBJ1-2; TRBD1 is a possible D gene (6 bases). The germline V and J ends were trimmed by 5 bases and 7 bases, with 14 bases remaining between them. This CDR3 has 13 residues. Per the germline V gene, CDR1 is MDHEN and CDR2 is SYDVKM. Here the CDR3 DNA reads TGTGCCAGCAGTCCAGGGGCCCCTCGTGGCTACACCTTC. Translation: CASSPGAPRGYTF.

This clonotype was picked up many times. The chain uses TRBV5-4 and TRBJ2-5, with D possibly TRBD2 on 6 matching bases. V was trimmed by 4 bases and J by 1 base, leaving 11 bases between them. The germline V gene has CDR1 SGHNT and CDR2 YYREEE (reference sequence). The CDR3 is 14 residues long. The CDR3 sequence: CASSPGLVQETQYF. The CDR3 bases are TGTGCCAGCAGCCCGGGACTGGTCCAAGAGACCCAGTACTTC.

This clonotype was seen many times. This sequence joins TRBV6-6 and TRBJ2-3; 8 bases agree with TRBD2. Germline CDR1 MNHNY, CDR2 SVGAGI (reference sequence). This CDR3 comprises 16 residues. After removal of 2 bases from V and 0 bases from J, the junction contained 4 bases not matched to a gene. The CDR3 is CASSYQLAASTDTQYF. The CDR3 DNA reads TGTGCCAGCAGTTACCAACTAGCGGCTAGCACAGATACGCAGTATTTT.

The rearrangement joins TRBV28 to TRBJ2-1, with 10 bases aligning to TRBD2. The junction had 5 bases not matched to a gene; V was cut back by 1 base and J by 5 bases. Germline assignment: CDR1 MDHEN and CDR2 SYDVKM. The CDR3 extends over 16 amino acids. The CDR3 region is CASSLSLAGINNEQFF. CDR3 in DNA: TGTGCCAGCAGTTTATCACTAGCGGGGATCAACAATGAGCAGTTCTTC.